The text below deals with one T cell receptor (beta chain). The CDR3 spans 15 residues. V dropped 0 bases and J dropped 0 bases, with 8 bases sitting between them. Per the germline V gene, CDR1 is MGHRA and CDR2 is YSYEKL. The data derive from a study of radiotherapy plus CTLA-4 blockade in lung cancer. The assay was immunoSEQ multiplex PCR, and TCRdb's table has in-frame clones only and misses some. Of about 88,000 clones in the sample, about two thirds were seen once. The specimen was peripheral blood, collected from a patient treated with radiotherapy plus ipilimumab. The TCR comes from a human donor with non-small cell lung cancer that progressed on radiotherapy plus ipilimumab. The chain employs TRBV4-1 and TRBJ2-5; D possibly matches TRBD1 or TRBD2 (6 bases each). The CDR3 here is CASSQDGGYQETQYF. CDR3 sequence (DNA): TGCGCCAGCAGCCAAGACGGGGGCTACCAAGAGACCCAGTACTTC.